Detailed here is one TCR beta chain. Its antigen is undetermined. This sample is drawn from a study of shared clonotypes between healthy human individuals. Across the whole study: Each donor's CD8 memory used one plate, CD8 naive two, each CD4 subset three.

Study findings and constraints: Some clonotypes were shared by all four sorted-subset donors, while others were not shared. The non-shared ones had lower generation probabilities than the shared ones.

Germline lookup yields CDR1 MNHEY and CDR2 SMNVEV (reference sequence). The CDR3 has 16 amino acids. The V segment lost 6 bases and the J segment 5 bases; nucleotides outside the gene matches: 12. As defined, naive CD8 cells were CD45RO-negative and positively selected for CCR7, with terminally differentiated effector memory CD45RA+ cells excluded. Assay: immunoSEQ multiplex PCR; the TCRdb copy retains only in-frame clones and omits some. The table lists roughly 2.1 million clones, roughly 91% of them singletons. V usage is TRBV27 and J usage is TRBJ2-1; 8 nucleotides line up with TRBD2. The sequence came from a man in his late teens or twenties in good health. Some clones in this sample may be carry-over from other donors' samples. Specimen: naive CD8+ T cells from PBMCs. CDR3 coding DNA: TGTGCCAGCAGGAAGATAGGACTAGCACCTCACAATGAGCAGTTCTTC. This translates into CASRKIGLAPHNEQFF.